The clone carrying this T cell receptor beta chain has a handful of counts. What it recognizes is unknown. TCRdb reprocessed the reads via MiXCR and lists one record per CDR3 protein. The sample includes 90,000 to 130,000 distinct CDR3 sequences, 10% of them seen just once. Looked up from germline, CDR1 is SEHNR and CDR2 is FQNEAQ (reference sequence). The CDR3 length is 13 residues. Trimming shortened V by 6 bases and J by 4 bases, and 12 bases separated the two germline ends. This entry belongs to a study of T cell repertoires in cytomegalovirus infection. Overall study context: TCR beta signatures that were public indicated CMV infection and matching HLA type. Study outcomes and limitations: HLA-C-restricted CMV clonotypes gave the most frequent clonotype in two of eight donors. Cumulated frequencies of public TCR beta families served to identify carriers of CMV plus the relevant HLA.

Sequences were obtained from PBMCs, sequenced either directly or after in vitro stimulation (not recorded which). The genes are TRBV7-9 and TRBJ1-2; the D gene is possibly TRBD1 (6 bases). The TCR was taken from a human donor in good health (CMV status not recorded). Some clones in this sample may be carry-over from other donors' samples. CDR3 sequence: CASSPGAGYGYTF. For the CDR3, the DNA is TGTGCCAGCAGTCCAGGGGCCGGCTATGGCTACACCTTC.